The 12 T cell receptor beta chains in this list originate from one sample, sequenced in a study of T cell clonality in common variable immunodeficiency. Clones were sequenced by immunoSEQ multiplex PCR, and TCRdb holds only the in-frame ones, with some missing. The sample is made up of about 35,000 clones, none counted only once. The source material was peripheral blood mononuclear cells. These receptors were collected from a person aged 18 to 75 in good health.

This clone was observed many times. CDR3 residues: CASSPRAAGAYEQYF. CDR3 bases read: TGTGCCAGCTCACCACGGGCGGCAGGGGCCTACGAG. The chain combines TRBV18 with TRBJ2-7; possible D gene TRBD1, 6 bases. Coverage ceases 3 residues before the CDR3 finishes, and the germline J gene fills in the end. The germline V gene has CDR1 KGHSH and CDR2 LQKENI. V was pared by 1 base and J by 2 bases, with 12 bases between. The CDR3 length is 15 residues.

This clone was recorded many times. The read stops 3 residues short of the end of the CDR3; the missing end is completed from the germline J gene. The chain is built from TRBV7-6 and TRBJ2-2; the match to TRBD1 covers 9 bases. Trimming removed 5 bases from V and 0 bases from J; junction bases left unmatched: 4. CDR1 is SGHVS and CDR2 is FNYEAQ in the germline V gene. The CDR3 is 16 amino acids. The CDR3 spells CASSLGQGANTGELFF. The covered CDR3 bases are TGTGCCAGCAGCCTGGGACAGGGTGCGAACACCGGGGAG.

This clone has ten or more counts. The read terminates 3 residues before the CDR3 end, so the remaining end is supplied by the germline J gene. The genes are TRBV23-1 and TRBJ1-5, with D unclear. TRBV23-1 is an ORF, with its function uncertain. V lost 6 bases, J lost 3 bases, and 12 bases lay in between. CDR3 length equals 14 residues. CDR3 sequence reads: CASRGPGSNQPQHF. The covered CDR3 bases are TGCGCCAGCAGGGGCCCCGGATCCAATCAGCCC.

This clone was detected ten times or more. Coverage ceases 3 residues before the CDR3 finishes, and the germline J gene fills in the end. The chain recombines TRBV20-1 with TRBJ2-3, with 13 bases matching TRBD2. CDR1 DFQATT and CDR2 SNEGSKA come from the germline V gene (reference sequence). CDR3 size: 15 residues. The CDR3 bases that were read are TGCAGTGCTAGACCCCCAGGACTAGCGGGAGAGACG. Amino acids: CSARPPGLAGET. The full-length CDR3 reads as CSARPPGLAGETQYF.

For this clone: The read halts 3 residues ahead of the CDR3 end, with the missing end drawn from the germline J gene. This sequence joins TRBV5-1 and TRBJ2-1, with a tentative D call TRBD1 (5 bases). V was cut by 0 bases and J by 5 bases, with 9 bases left in between. This CDR3 is 14 amino acids long. Per the germline V gene, CDR1 is SGHRS and CDR2 is YFSETQ. Incomplete CDR3 DNA: TGCGCCAGCAGCTTGGGACAGCGTAACAATGAG. Residues: CASSLGQRNNE. The whole CDR3 is CASSLGQRNNEQFF.

This clone has ten or more counts. The CDR3 end is not reached by the read, which stops 3 residues before it; the germline J gene fills it in. The rearrangement joins TRBV20-1 to TRBJ2-2, with 7 bases fitting TRBD1. The germline V gene encodes CDR1 DFQATT and CDR2 SNEGSKA (reference sequence). The CDR3 extends over 13 amino acids. The trim removed 5 bases at V and 10 bases at J, leaving 10 bases unmatched. The part of the CDR3 DNA that was read is TGCAGTGCTTCCCGACAGGGTTCCGAGGAG. Its translation is CSASRQGSEE. The whole CDR3 is CSASRQGSEELFF.

This clone came up many times. The CDR3 end lies 3 residues beyond the end of the read and is filled in from the germline J gene. The V and J genes are TRBV4-1 and TRBJ1-2, with unresolved D. Germline-derived CDR1 and CDR2 are MGHRA and YSYEKL. Between the trimmed V and J ends, which lost 3 bases and 3 bases, there was a span of 8 bases. The CDR3 loop spans 13 amino acids. This CDR3 reads CASSQAADYGYTF. The DNA read from the CDR3 is TGCGCCAGCAGCCAGGCCGCAGACTATGGC.

This clone was seen at least ten times. The CDR3 extends 3 residues past the end of the read, so its final part is completed from the germline J gene. This rearrangement joins TRBV12-3 or TRBV12-4 to TRBJ2-6, with D possibly TRBD1 on 5 matching bases. Trimming stripped 5 bases from V and 2 bases from J, with 19 bases between. The CDR3 is 18 residues long. Partial CDR3 DNA: TGTGCCAGCAGTCCCCCCCCTGGCAGGGCGACTGGGGCCAACGTC. It specifies CASSPPPGRATGANV. The entire CDR3 is CASSPPPGRATGANVLTF.

This clone counts as medium-sized. The sequence runs out 3 residues before the end of the CDR3; the remainder is reconstructed from the germline J gene. This chain uses TRBV5-1 with TRBJ2-1; perhaps TRBD1 as D (6 bases). Trimming took 2 bases from V and 5 from J, leaving 11 bases between them. This CDR3 comprises 14 residues. Germline CDR1 reads SGHRS; CDR2 reads YFSETQ. CDR3 in amino acids: CASSFRDTNNEQFF. The CDR3 bases that were read are TGCGCCAGCAGCTTCCGGGACACTAACAATGAG.

In its sample, this clone was seen many times. The CDR3 end is not reached by the read, which stops 3 residues before it; the germline J gene fills it in. The V call is TRBV20-1, the J call TRBJ2-1, with D perhaps matching TRBD1 or TRBD2 (6 bases each). In germline, CDR1 is DFQATT, CDR2 SNEGSKA (reference sequence). CDR3 length: 16 amino acids. Between the trimmed V and J ends, which lost 2 bases and 7 bases, there was a span of 21 bases. CDR3 sequence: CSARTGHSRGGNEQFF. Partial CDR3 DNA: TGCAGTGCTAGAACGGGACACTCAAGAGGAGGGAATGAG.

On this clone: The read ends 3 residues shy of where the CDR3 ends; the end is completed using the germline J gene. This chain uses TRBV20-1 with TRBJ2-7; 15 nucleotides align to TRBD2. The CDR3 totals 16 residues. In germline, CDR1 is DFQATT, CDR2 SNEGSKA (reference sequence). Trimming removed 3 bases from V and 2 bases from J; junction bases left unmatched: 5. CDR3 region: CSARAGTSGRPYEQYF. The DNA read from the CDR3 is TGCAGTGCTAGGGCCGGGACTAGCGGGAGGCCCTACGAG.

Ten or more counts support this clone. Coverage ceases 3 residues before the CDR3 finishes, and the germline J gene fills in the end. The J gene is TRBJ2-6, the V gene TRBV12-3 or TRBV12-4; D gene ambiguous. V lost 8 bases to trimming and J lost 0 bases, with 14 bases between them. The CDR3 is made up of 16 amino acids. Incomplete CDR3 DNA: TGTGCCAGCTCGAACTTCCCGAGCTCTGGGGCCAACGTC. It yields the protein CASSNFPSSGANV. The entire CDR3 is CASSNFPSSGANVLTF.